This T cell receptor (beta chain) comes out of a study of blood T cell repertoires in COVID-19. The wider study: T cells, B-cell-depleted T cells, or PBMCs supplied cDNA or gDNA.

The assay was immunoSEQ multiplex PCR, and TCRdb's table has in-frame clones only and misses some. Counted here are approximately 350,000 clones, less than 90% occurring once; the ten biggest clones make up approximately 4.7%. Study members were between about 18 and 95 years old and lived in 20 to 30 US regions. Cohort allocation depended upon clinical history that participants reported. This TCR was sampled from a woman aged 45-65 years who had recovered from COVID-19. The material sequenced was PBMCs or T cells enriched from blood (not recorded which).

The CDR3 nucleotides are TGTGCCAGCAGTTCGGACAGGGGTTTGGGTGGCTATGGCTACACCTTC. This gives the protein CASSSDRGLGGYGYTF. This rearrangement joins TRBV6-2 or TRBV6-3 to TRBJ1-2; TRBD1 matches at 9 bases. The V gene's germline CDR1 is MNHEY and CDR2 SVGEGT. V lost 4 bases and J lost 4; bases outside the gene matches: 10. The length of the CDR3 is 16 residues.